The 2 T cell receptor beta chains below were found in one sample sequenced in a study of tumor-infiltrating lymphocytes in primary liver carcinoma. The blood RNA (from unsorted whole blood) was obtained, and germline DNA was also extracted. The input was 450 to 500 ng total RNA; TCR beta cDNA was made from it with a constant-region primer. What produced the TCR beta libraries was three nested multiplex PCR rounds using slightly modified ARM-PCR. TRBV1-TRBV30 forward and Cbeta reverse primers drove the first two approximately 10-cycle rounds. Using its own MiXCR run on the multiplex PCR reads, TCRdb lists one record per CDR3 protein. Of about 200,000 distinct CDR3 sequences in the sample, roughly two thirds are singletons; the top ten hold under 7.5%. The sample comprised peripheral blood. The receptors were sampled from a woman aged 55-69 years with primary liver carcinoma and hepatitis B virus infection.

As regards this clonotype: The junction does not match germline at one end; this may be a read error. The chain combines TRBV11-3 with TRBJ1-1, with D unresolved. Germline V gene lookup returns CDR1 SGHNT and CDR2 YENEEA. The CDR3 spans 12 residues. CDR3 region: CASSGRNNETFF. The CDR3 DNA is TGTGCCAGCAGCGGAAGGAACAATGAAACTTTCTTT.

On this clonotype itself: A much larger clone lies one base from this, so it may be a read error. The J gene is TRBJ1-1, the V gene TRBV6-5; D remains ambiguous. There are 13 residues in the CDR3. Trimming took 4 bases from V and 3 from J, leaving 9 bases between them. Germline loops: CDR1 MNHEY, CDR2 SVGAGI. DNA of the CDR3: TGTGCCAGCAGTTCCTCCACTTACACTGAAGCTTTCTTT. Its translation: CASSSSTYTEAFF.